The 8 T cell receptor beta chains in this list originate from one sample, sequenced in a study of breast tumors, draining lymph nodes, adjacent tissues. TCRdb reprocessed the multiplex PCR reads via MiXCR and lists one record per CDR3 protein. This table holds about 230,000 distinct CDR3 sequences, about 30% found once. Breast cancer patients provided tissue from their axillary draining lymph nodes. The sequenced sample was axillary lymph node tissue. The origin of the receptors is a female donor with breast cancer. Some clones in this sample may be carry-over from other donors' samples.

In this sample, this clonotype turned up many times. CDR3 protein: CASSPDMGSGYTF. As DNA, the CDR3 is TGTGCCAGCAGCCCGGACATGGGTTCTGGCTACACCTTC. The J gene is TRBJ1-2, the V gene TRBV3-1; D possibly corresponds to TRBD1 (5 bases). Trimming stripped 4 bases from V and 7 bases from J, with 13 bases between. Germline V lookup: CDR1 LGHDT, CDR2 YNNKEL (reference sequence). The CDR3 is 13 amino acids.

The table lists this clonotype with many counts. The chain uses TRBV9 and TRBJ1-2, with unresolved D. The germline V gene has CDR1 SGDLS and CDR2 YYNGEE. V was shortened by 0 bases and J by 2 bases, with 2 bases between the two germline ends. This CDR3 is 12 amino acids long. CDR3 in DNA: TGTGCCAGCAGCGTAGAAAACTATGGCTACACCTTC. Translation gives CASSVENYGYTF.

Note on this clonotype: The final CDR3 position lacks the conserved phenylalanine or tryptophan, pointing to a likely read error. The DNA is omitted, as the CDR3 cannot be located on it reliably, and the CDR3 follows TCRdb's listing. This chain connects TRBV10-3 to TRBJ2-3. The germline V gene has CDR1 ENHRY and CDR2 SYGVKD. The CDR3 length is 17 residues, termini included. The CDR3 loop reads CAISESSYRQRTDTQMS.

This clonotype was observed many times. The gene calls are TRBV24-1 and TRBJ2-1; D is uncertain. The CDR3 spans 16 residues. Germline lookup yields CDR1 KGHDR and CDR2 SFDVKD. Trimming pared 4 bases from V and 0 bases from J, leaving 12 bases between. The CDR3 DNA reads as TGTGCCACCAGTGAAAGACCCAAATCCTCCTACAATGAGCAGTTCTTC. It yields the protein CATSERPKSSYNEQFF.

This clonotype was counted ten times or more. The J gene is TRBJ2-3, the V gene TRBV29-1; D not certain. V was trimmed by 3 bases and J by 4 bases, leaving 8 bases between them. Germline V gives CDR1 SQVTM, CDR2 ANQGSEA. This CDR3 spans 12 amino acids. The chain's CDR3 is CSVELAADTQYF. The CDR3 coding sequence is TGCAGCGTTGAGTTGGCAGCAGATACGCAGTATTTT.

This clonotype has a count of ten or more. The chain recombines TRBV7-9 with TRBJ1-1; D is undetermined. The CDR3 is made up of 13 amino acids. Germline V gene lookup returns CDR1 SEHNR and CDR2 FQNEAQ (reference sequence). Trimming removed 3 bases at V and 0 bases at J, with 5 bases between. The CDR3 protein is CASSLSVNTEAFF. CDR3 nucleotides: TGTGCCAGCAGCTTGAGTGTGAACACTGAAGCTTTCTTT.

This clonotype has a count of ten or more. The chain carries TRBV5-6 and TRBJ1-4, with D tentatively TRBD1 (5 bases). This CDR3 is 14 amino acids long. V gave up 4 bases and J gave up 5 bases, with 12 bases separating them. Germline V CDR1 and CDR2: SGHDT, YYEEEE. The DNA for the CDR3 is TGTGCCAGCAGCCCTCCGGGGGTAAATGAAAAACTGTTTTTT. This codes for CASSPPGVNEKLFF.

The V and J genes are TRBV19 and TRBJ2-1; D may be TRBD1 (6 bases). CDR1 and CDR2 from the germline V gene are LNHDA and SQIVND (reference sequence). The germline V and J ends were trimmed by 8 bases and 9 bases, with 11 bases remaining between them. This CDR3 spans 11 amino acids. CDR3 sequence (DNA): TGTGCCAGTCGACAGGCCCTTGAGCAGTTCTTC. Protein product: CASRQALEQFF.